This T cell receptor (beta chain) was retrieved from a study of cytomegalovirus exposure and HLA in healthy donors. Study outcomes and limitations: In a later analysis, TCR beta V- and J-gene trimming was associated with a missense DCLRE1C variant.

The PCR ran on 60 Vbeta and 13 Jbeta primers. Authors' methods: An analysis performed later counted 75 million to 80 million unique TCR beta chains (approximately 11 million of them shared). The data were produced by immunoSEQ multiplex PCR, yet TCRdb's version contains in-frame clones alone and is incomplete. The V and J calls and clone size come from that table; D and trimming were worked out from the DNA. This sample has about 140,000 clones; roughly 73% occur once, and the top ten carry about 1.6%. For this clone: Its antigen is currently unknown.

V was shortened by 6 bases and J by 5 bases, with 16 bases between the two germline ends. This CDR3 is 15 amino acids long. Germline lookup yields CDR1 LNHDA and CDR2 SQIVND (reference sequence). The sequenced sample was PBMCs. The origin of this receptor is a female donor in good health and CMV-seronegative. The chain couples TRBV19 to TRBJ2-2; D is perhaps TRBD1 (5 bases). The CDR3 sequence: CASSLAQGRTGELFF. CDR3 nucleotides: TGTGCCAGTAGCCTGGCGCAGGGTCGGACCGGGGAGCTGTTTTTT.